Shown below are 32 T cell receptor beta chains from a single sample sequenced in a study of post-analysis software for immune sequencing data (dated by TCRdb to 2015 to 2017). What the authors observed across the whole study: Patients showed significantly higher frequencies than controls for roughly 5 TRBV segments, among them TRBV5-6, TRBV5-1 and TRBV20-1.

The method behind the library was PCR. Sequencing used an Illumina HiSeq 2500. Unique molecular identifiers were incorporated into TCR beta cDNA libraries to reduce PCR and sequencing biases. TCRdb's own reprocessing of the public reads used fastp at Q25 and MiXCR and kept productive beta chains. Every distinct CDR3 protein forms one entry, paired with its most common genes and DNA. This sample lists a few hundred thousand distinct CDR3 sequences; about a third were detected once. Around 15% of the sample goes to the ten largest clones. These receptors' antigens are unknown. Sequenced sample: blood. The receptors were sampled from a girl aged 10 to 17 with multiple sclerosis.

This clonotype has just a few counts. The V and J genes are TRBV12-3 or TRBV12-4 and TRBJ2-7; 10 nucleotides agree with TRBD1. The CDR3 consists of 15 residues. V lost 5 bases to trimming and J lost 3 bases; unmatched junction nucleotides: 7. The CDR3 reads CASSDWDRGHYEQYF. The CDR3 DNA reads TGTGCCAGCAGTGACTGGGACAGGGGACACTACGAGCAGTACTTC.

The CDR3 loop is CASSERGTGSKNIQYF. The CDR3 nucleotides read TGTGCCAGCAGTGAACGGGGGACAGGGTCCAAAAACATTCAGTACTTC. The V and J genes are TRBV6-1 and TRBJ2-4; 9 bases are a match to TRBD1. V gave up 2 bases and J gave up 2 bases; unmatched junction bases: 4. CDR3 length: 16 amino acids. CDR1 and CDR2 (germline): MNHNS, SASEGT.

This clonotype was seen once. Because it lacks the conserved phenylalanine or tryptophan at the end, this CDR3 is likely a read error. The gene calls are TRBV20-1 and TRBJ2-7, with D maybe TRBD2 (5 bases). V gave up 1 base and J gave up 5 bases, with 24 bases separating them. Germline-derived CDR1 and CDR2 are DFQATT and SNEGSKA (reference sequence). This CDR3 contains 17 residues. The CDR3 DNA reads TGCAGTGCTAGAGCACCGTTTAACCGGGGTGGTGGCCACGAGCAGTACTGC. Translation gives CSARAPFNRGGGHEQYC.

On this clonotype: A junction boundary mismatches the germline segment, possibly from a read error. V and J are TRBV29-1 and TRBJ2-5; weak D call: TRBD2 (7 bases). CDR1 is SQVTM, CDR2 ANQGSEA, per germline. CDR3 size: 13 residues. The CDR3 here is CSEGGGLQGTQYF. The DNA of the CDR3 is TGCAGCGAGGGAGGGGGTCTCCAAGGGACCCAGTACTTC.

The rearrangement uses TRBV6-2 or TRBV6-3 and TRBJ2-1, with 9 positions matching TRBD2. CDR3 length: 13 amino acids. V lost 11 bases and J lost 8; bases outside the gene matches: 10. Germline V gene lookup returns CDR1 MNHEY and CDR2 SVGEGT. CDR3 sequence (DNA): TGTGCCGGTCAGCGGGGGGCGAGGGATGAGCAGTTCTTC. It translates to CAGQRGARDEQFF.

The chain has TRBV5-1 and TRBJ1-2; 7 bases fit TRBD1. Germline V lookup: CDR1 SGHRS, CDR2 YFSETQ. V lost 4 bases and J lost 2; bases outside the gene matches: 14. The CDR3 has 17 amino acids. DNA for the CDR3: TGCGCCAGCAGCACCGGACAGGCCCTCACATCAAACTATGGCTACACCTTC. This encodes CASSTGQALTSNYGYTF.

The V call is TRBV12-3 or TRBV12-4, the J call TRBJ2-5; TRBD1 aligns across 8 bases. The CDR3 consists of 14 residues. The V segment lost 6 bases and the J segment 6 bases; nucleotides outside the gene matches: 9. CDR3 protein: CASSSRQGLKTQYF. The CDR3 nucleotides read TGTGCCAGCAGCTCTAGACAGGGGTTGAAGACCCAGTACTTC.

This clonotype has only a few counts. CDR3 protein: CASTSRGNSYEQYF. CDR3 sequence (DNA): TGTGCCAGCACCTCACGTGGGAACTCCTACGAGCAGTACTTC. This rearrangement joins TRBV6-5 to TRBJ2-7; D is ambiguous. CDR1 and CDR2 (germline): MNHEY, SVGAGI. The CDR3 covers 14 residues. The V gene lost 7 bases and the J gene lost 0 bases, with 13 bases spanning the gap.

The table lists this clonotype with a few counts. The V gene is TRBV7-2, the J gene TRBJ1-2, with 7 bases aligning to TRBD1. This CDR3 comprises 12 residues. The germline gives CDR1 SGHTA, CDR2 FQGNSA. The trim removed 5 bases at V and 6 bases at J, leaving 3 bases unmatched. CDR3 in amino acids: CASSDRVDGYTF. The CDR3 bases are TGTGCCAGCAGCGACAGGGTGGATGGCTACACCTTC.

Only a few counts were recorded for this clonotype. V and J are TRBV20-1 and TRBJ2-5; TRBD2 matches at 9 bases. The CDR3 loop spans 12 amino acids. V lost 4 bases to trimming and J lost 6 bases; unmatched junction nucleotides: 3. Germline CDR1 reads DFQATT; CDR2 reads SNEGSKA (reference sequence). The CDR3 sequence is CSATSGEQTQYF. CDR3 nucleotides: TGCAGTGCTACTAGCGGGGAACAGACCCAGTACTTC.

The CDR3 reads CSARAGGYKDTQYF. Here the CDR3 DNA reads TGCAGTGCTAGAGCGGGGGGCTATAAAGATACGCAGTATTTT. V and J are TRBV20-1 and TRBJ2-3, with D perhaps TRBD2 (7 bases). This CDR3 region has 14 residues. The V gene's germline CDR1 is DFQATT and CDR2 SNEGSKA (reference sequence). Between the trimmed V and J ends, which lost 1 base and 5 bases, there was a span of 13 bases.

This clonotype was seen only once. The V gene is TRBV6-1, the J gene TRBJ2-3; unclear D gene. CDR3 length equals 17 residues. The ends were cut back, 1 base at V and 7 bases at J, with 21 bases in the middle. Germline values: CDR1 MNHNS, CDR2 SASEGT. The CDR3 DNA reads as TGTGCCAGCAGTGAAGAAGCGAGGCTAGAGCCTCCCAATACGCAGTATTTT. This gives the protein CASSEEARLEPPNTQYF.

This chain connects TRBV21-1 to TRBJ1-1; the table gives TRBD1 as D, unverified against the DNA. TRBV21-1 is a documented pseudogene. The CDR3 consists of 14 residues. The CDR3 reads CAKPFPRGRPHAFF. CDR3 sequence (DNA): TGTGCCAAGCCTTTCCCCCGAGGCCGGCCCCACGCTTTCTTT.

This clonotype was picked up one time. The chain employs TRBV27 and TRBJ2-1, with TRBD2 identical over 7 bases. Germline V lookup: CDR1 MNHEY, CDR2 SMNVEV (reference sequence). This CDR3 is built from 16 residues. V shed 4 bases, J shed 0 bases, and the junction held 6 bases outside the gene matches. The CDR3 reads CASSSRTRSSYNEQFF. In DNA, the CDR3 is TGTGCCAGCAGTTCCAGGACTAGAAGCTCCTACAATGAGCAGTTCTTC.

This clonotype has more than one count but fewer than ten. This sequence joins TRBV4-3 and TRBJ1-4; D gene unclear. CDR1 is LGHNA, CDR2 YSLEER, per germline. This CDR3 is built from 14 residues. With 2 bases removed from V and 5 bases from J, the gap between germline ends came to 9 bases. CDR3 amino acids: CASSQSRTNEKLFF. In DNA, the CDR3 is TGCGCCAGCAGCCAATCCCGGACGAATGAAAAACTGTTTTTT.

This clonotype was counted only a few times. This chain uses TRBV4-3 with TRBJ1-2; 8 bases match TRBD1. The ends lost 6 bases at V and 3 bases at J; junction bases unmatched: 6. The V gene's germline CDR1 is LGHNA and CDR2 YSLEER. There are 14 residues in the CDR3. The CDR3: CASRPSTGDYGYTF. Here the CDR3 DNA reads TGCGCCAGCAGACCGTCGACAGGGGACTATGGCTACACCTTC.

V usage is TRBV29-1 and J usage is TRBJ1-5; 7 positions match TRBD1. Germline CDR1 SQVTM, CDR2 ANQGSEA. The CDR3 has 12 residues. The junction had 2 bases not matched to a gene; V was cut back by 5 bases and J by 4 bases. In DNA, the CDR3 is TGCAGCGTTAAGACAGGGAATCAGCCCCAGCATTTT. This translates into CSVKTGNQPQHF.

The chain is built from TRBV7-2 and TRBJ2-5; tentatively, D is TRBD1 (5 bases). Germline V gene sequence: CDR1 SGHTA, CDR2 FQGNSA. The CDR3 has 16 residues. V was clipped by 1 base and J by 1 base, with 13 bases between them. This chain's CDR3 is CASSLVFGRAQETQYF. In nucleotides, the CDR3 is TGTGCCAGCAGCTTAGTCTTCGGCAGGGCCCAAGAGACCCAGTACTTC.

The genes are TRBV7-2 and TRBJ2-7; D is undetermined. Trimming cost V 4 bases and J 0 bases, with 10 bases left between them. This CDR3 is 14 amino acids long. CDR1 and CDR2 from the germline V gene are SGHTA and FQGNSA. CDR3 nucleotides: TGTGCCAGCAGCTACGACGTGGACTCCTACGAGCAGTACTTC. It is translated as CASSYDVDSYEQYF.

This rearrangement joins TRBV24-1 to TRBJ2-1; D possibly uses TRBD1 or TRBD2 (5 bases each). Trimming took 4 bases from V and 8 from J, leaving 20 bases between them. Germline CDR1 is KGHDR and CDR2 is SFDVKD. This CDR3 region has 16 residues. CDR3 coding DNA: TGTGCCACCAGTGACTCTACCGGGGCAGGAAGGGATGAGCAGTTCTTC. This codes for CATSDSTGAGRDEQFF.

This clonotype was counted a few times. The DNA for the CDR3 is TGTGCCAGCAGTTCGGGCACAGGGATTAATGAAAAACTGTTTTTT. It encodes CASSSGTGINEKLFF. The rearrangement joins TRBV7-9 to TRBJ1-4; D possibly corresponds to TRBD1 (6 bases). V shed 6 bases and J shed 4 bases, with 15 bases lying between them. There are 15 residues in the CDR3. Per the germline V gene, CDR1 is SEHNR and CDR2 is FQNEAQ (reference sequence). Full variable domain (missing parts from reference TRBV7-9 and TRBJ1-4): DTGVSQNPRHKITKRGQNVTFRCDPISEHNRLYWYRQTLGQGPEFLTYFQNEAQLEKSRLLSDRFSAERPKGSFSTLEIQRTEQGDSAMYLCASSSGTGINEKLFFGSGTQLSVL.

The count of this clonotype is one. At one boundary the junction diverges from the germline segment, which might be a read error. The V and J genes are TRBV7-9 and TRBJ1-2; 9 nucleotides line up with TRBD1. Germline V lookup: CDR1 SEHNR, CDR2 FQNEAQ (reference sequence). CDR3 length: 14 residues. The CDR3 reads CASSLATTGGGHTF. For the CDR3, the DNA is TGTGCCAGCAGCTTAGCGACGACAGGGGGTGGCCACACCTTC.

V is TRBV4-2 and J is TRBJ2-1; a possible D gene is TRBD2 (6 bases). Germline values: CDR1 LGHNA, CDR2 YNFKEQ. CDR3 length equals 15 residues. The V and J ends lost 5 bases and 6 bases respectively, with 17 bases between them. This CDR3 is CASSRNGGPTNEQFF. Here the CDR3 DNA reads TGTGCCAGCAGCAGAAACGGGGGACCTACCAATGAGCAGTTCTTC.

This clonotype was counted a few times. The rearrangement uses TRBV4-1 and TRBJ1-1; 8 bases map to TRBD1. Trimming removed 4 bases from V and 1 base from J; junction bases left unmatched: 14. Germline loops: CDR1 MGHRA, CDR2 YSYEKL. The CDR3 runs to 18 residues. The CDR3 DNA sequence: TGCGCCAGCAGCCCTTGCCTCGGACAGGGAAGATGGAACACTGAAGCTTTCTTT. Its translation: CASSPCLGQGRWNTEAFF.

The rearrangement joins TRBV20-1 to TRBJ2-7, with 7 bases fitting TRBD2. Per germline, CDR1 DFQATT and CDR2 SNEGSKA (reference sequence). J gave up 0 bases and V 4 bases, and 12 bases lay outside the gene matches. The CDR3 has 16 amino acids. CDR3 amino acids: CSAKKGGAVTSYEQYF. The CDR3 coding sequence is TGCAGTGCTAAAAAGGGAGGGGCAGTCACCTCCTACGAGCAGTACTTC.

This clonotype was observed a few times. The chain is built from TRBV7-2 and TRBJ2-7; maybe TRBD1 (5 bases). Germline CDR1 SGHTA, CDR2 FQGNSA. V was trimmed by 1 base and J by 6 bases, leaving 13 bases between them. The CDR3 has 14 residues. The CDR3 DNA reads as TGTGCCAGCAGCTTAGAGGCCAGGGTGGGCGAGCAGTACTTC. This sequence encodes CASSLEARVGEQYF.

This clonotype was counted only a few times. The chain joins TRBV5-1 to TRBJ2-5; D gene uncertain. CDR1 is SGHRS and CDR2 is YFSETQ in the germline V gene. V lost 6 bases, J lost 3 bases, and 15 bases lay in between. The CDR3 sequence is 14 residues long. The DNA of the CDR3 is TGCGCCAGCAATAGGGTGGGATTAGAAGAGACCCAGTACTTC. It translates to CASNRVGLEETQYF. The full variable domain, with the rest looked up from reference TRBV5-1 and TRBJ2-5, is KAGVTQTPRYLIKTRGQQVTLSCSPISGHRSVSWYQQTPGQGLQFLFEYFSETQRNKGNFPGRFSGRQFSNSRSEMNVSTLELGDSALYLCASNRVGLEETQYFGPGTRLLVL.

The rearrangement links TRBV13 to TRBJ2-1; a weak D match, TRBD1 (6 bases). Germline-derived CDR1 and CDR2 are PRHDT and FYEKMQ (reference sequence). Trimming removed 2 bases from V and 4 bases from J, with 12 bases in between. The CDR3 spans 15 residues. The CDR3 DNA reads TGTGCCAGCAGCTTATTCCGGGGACAATACAATGAGCAGTTCTTC. Its protein is CASSLFRGQYNEQFF. The whole variable domain, filled in from reference TRBV13 and TRBJ2-1, reads AAGVIQSPRHLIKEKRETATLKCYPIPRHDTVYWYQQGPGQDPQFLISFYEKMQSDKGSIPDRFSAQQFSDYHSELNMSSLELGDSALYFCASSLFRGQYNEQFFGPGTRLTVL.

The rearrangement links TRBV9 to TRBJ1-2, with D perhaps TRBD1 (6 bases). Germline V lookup: CDR1 SGDLS, CDR2 YYNGEE. The V end lost 0 bases, the J end lost 4 bases, and 13 bases lay between the germline ends. The CDR3 totals 15 residues. The CDR3 loop reads CASSVAPTGIYGYTF. The CDR3 coding sequence is TGTGCCAGCAGCGTAGCCCCGACAGGCATCTATGGCTACACCTTC.

V gene TRBV20-1 combines with J gene TRBJ2-3; TRBD2 aligns across 8 bases. This CDR3 contains 14 residues. After removal of 2 bases from V and 2 bases from J, the junction contained 3 bases not matched to a gene. The germline V gene has CDR1 DFQATT and CDR2 SNEGSKA (reference sequence). In nucleotides, the CDR3 is TGCAGTGCTAGACTAGCGGGCTTCACAGATACGCAGTATTTT. It encodes CSARLAGFTDTQYF.

The CDR3 DNA sequence: TGTGCCAGCAGTGATACAGGGGTTGGTGGCTACACCTTC. This codes for CASSDTGVGGYTF. The gene calls are TRBV9 and TRBJ1-2; 7 bases are a match to TRBD1. Germline CDR1 reads SGDLS; CDR2 reads YYNGEE. The length of the CDR3 is 13 residues. V shed 5 bases and J 7 bases; nucleotides not matched to a gene: 8.

The gene calls are TRBV12-3 or TRBV12-4 and TRBJ2-2, with D perhaps TRBD2 (5 bases). There are 21 residues in the CDR3. Between the trimmed V and J ends, which lost 3 bases and 4 bases, there was a span of 30 bases. CDR3 DNA: TGTGCCAGCAGTTTGGGGTGGCTGGGCCCACTGTCGGGGAGAGGCACCGGGGAGCTGTTTTTT. Translated, it gives CASSLGWLGPLSGRGTGELFF.